The clone carrying this T cell receptor (beta chain) appeared a few times. This record comes from a study of cytomegalovirus exposure and HLA in healthy donors. Primers included in the PCR were 60 Vbeta and 13 Jbeta primers. TCRdb keeps only in-frame clones here, not all; method: immunoSEQ multiplex PCR. Among approximately 160,000 clones, 75% to 85% were seen once, and the ten largest hold approximately 0.87%. Healthy donors of bone marrow made up the group. CDR3 size: 13 residues. CDR1 is SQVTM, CDR2 ANQGSEA, per germline. The genes are TRBV29-1 and TRBJ2-5; 10 nucleotides align to TRBD1. The DNA end favors TRBJ2-7, so the J call may be wrong. Sequences were obtained from PBMCs. The source of this sequence is a girl under 10 years old in good health and CMV-seropositive. The CDR3 spells CSASPGQGYEQYF. The CDR3 coding sequence is TGCAGCGCCTCGCCGGGACAGGGGTACGAGCAGTACTTC.